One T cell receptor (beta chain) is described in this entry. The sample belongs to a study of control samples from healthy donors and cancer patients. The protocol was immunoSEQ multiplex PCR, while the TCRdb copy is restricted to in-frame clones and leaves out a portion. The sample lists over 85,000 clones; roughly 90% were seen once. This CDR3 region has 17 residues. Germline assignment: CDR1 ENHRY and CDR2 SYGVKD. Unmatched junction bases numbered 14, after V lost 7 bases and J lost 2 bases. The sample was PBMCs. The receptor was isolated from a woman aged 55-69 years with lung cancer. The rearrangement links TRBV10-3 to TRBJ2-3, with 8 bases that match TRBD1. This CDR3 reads CAITSRQGTGVTDTQYF. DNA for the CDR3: TGTGCCATCACCAGCCGACAGGGGACGGGGGTCACAGATACGCAGTATTTT.